This T cell receptor (beta chain) was profiled in a study of CD8 T cells in ankylosing spondylitis. This clonotype was observed many times. Its matching antigen is unknown. V dropped 5 bases and J dropped 5 bases, with 3 bases sitting between them. The CDR3 is 11 amino acids. MiXCR, applied by TCRdb to the 5' RACE reads, yields one record per CDR3 protein. The sample lists 200,000 to 300,000 distinct CDR3 sequences, less than 9.5% seen once, with 4.5% to 5% in the top ten. General observations from the study: Reportedly, disease-linked clones are significantly enriched in ankylosing spondylitis patients' matched synovial fluid. Some motif variants were previously reported in reactive arthritis synovial fluid and blood. A TCR beta motif of roughly eight highly homologous variants appeared characteristic of ankylosing spondylitis blood.

The V gene is TRBV12-3 or TRBV12-4, the J gene TRBJ2-2; D call uncertain. This receptor was taken from a female donor with ankylosing spondylitis or in good health (not recorded which). The specimen was blood, either unsorted or a sorted T cell fraction (not recorded which). The CDR3 DNA reads TGTGCCAGCAGTGCTACCGGGGAGCTGTTTTTT. This translates into CASSATGELFF.